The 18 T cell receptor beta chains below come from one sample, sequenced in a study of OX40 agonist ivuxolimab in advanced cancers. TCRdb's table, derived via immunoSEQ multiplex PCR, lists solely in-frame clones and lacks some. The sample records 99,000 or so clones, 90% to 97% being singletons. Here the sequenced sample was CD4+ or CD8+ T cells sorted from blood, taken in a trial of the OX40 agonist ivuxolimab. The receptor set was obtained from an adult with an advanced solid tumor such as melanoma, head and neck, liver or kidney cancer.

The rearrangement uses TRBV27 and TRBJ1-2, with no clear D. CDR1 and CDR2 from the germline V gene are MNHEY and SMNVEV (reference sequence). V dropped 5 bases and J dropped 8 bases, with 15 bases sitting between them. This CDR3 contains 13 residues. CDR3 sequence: CASSPTGLRGYTF. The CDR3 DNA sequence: TGTGCCAGCAGTCCGACGGGCCTCCGGGGCTACACCTTC.

This chain's CDR3 is CASSVGTTGGGTGELFF. The CDR3 DNA is TGTGCCAGCAGCGTAGGGACAACAGGGGGCGGCACCGGGGAGCTGTTTTTT. V gene TRBV9 combines with J gene TRBJ2-2; 9 bases map to TRBD1. The germline V gene encodes CDR1 SGDLS and CDR2 YYNGEE. This CDR3 has 17 amino acids. J lost 4 bases, V lost 0 bases, and 7 bases had no gene match.

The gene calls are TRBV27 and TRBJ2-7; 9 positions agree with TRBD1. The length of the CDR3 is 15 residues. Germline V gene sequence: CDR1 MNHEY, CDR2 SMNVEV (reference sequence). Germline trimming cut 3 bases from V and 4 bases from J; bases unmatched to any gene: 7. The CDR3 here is CASSFGSGTGYEQYF. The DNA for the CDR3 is TGTGCCAGCAGTTTCGGATCCGGGACAGGGTACGAGCAGTACTTC.

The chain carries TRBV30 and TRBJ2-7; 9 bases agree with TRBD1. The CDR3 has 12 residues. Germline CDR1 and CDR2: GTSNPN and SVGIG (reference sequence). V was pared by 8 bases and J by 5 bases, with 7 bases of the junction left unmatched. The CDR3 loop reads CALGGTGNEQYF. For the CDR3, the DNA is TGTGCCCTCGGAGGGACAGGGAACGAGCAGTACTTC.

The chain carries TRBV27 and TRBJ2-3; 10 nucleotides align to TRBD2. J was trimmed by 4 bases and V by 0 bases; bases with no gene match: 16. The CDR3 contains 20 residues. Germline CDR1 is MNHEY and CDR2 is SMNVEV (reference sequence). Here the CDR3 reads CASSLSMGWASGRAPDTQYF. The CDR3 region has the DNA TGTGCCAGCAGTTTATCGATGGGCTGGGCGAGCGGGAGGGCCCCAGATACGCAGTATTTT.

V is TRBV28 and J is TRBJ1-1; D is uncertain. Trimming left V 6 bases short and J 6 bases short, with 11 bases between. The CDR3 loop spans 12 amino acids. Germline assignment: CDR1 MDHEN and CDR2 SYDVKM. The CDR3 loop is CASSRGGSEAFF. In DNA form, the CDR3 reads TGTGCCAGCAGCCGAGGTGGGTCTGAAGCTTTCTTT.

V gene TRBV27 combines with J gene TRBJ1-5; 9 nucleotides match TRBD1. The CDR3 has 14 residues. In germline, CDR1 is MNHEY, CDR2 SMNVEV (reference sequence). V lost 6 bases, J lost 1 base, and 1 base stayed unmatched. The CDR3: CASRDRGSNQPQHF. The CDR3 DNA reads TGTGCCAGCAGGGACAGGGGAAGCAATCAGCCCCAGCATTTT.

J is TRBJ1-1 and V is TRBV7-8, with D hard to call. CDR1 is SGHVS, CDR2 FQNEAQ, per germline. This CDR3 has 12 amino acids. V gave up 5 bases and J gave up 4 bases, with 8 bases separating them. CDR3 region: CASSPHSTEAFF. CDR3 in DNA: TGTGCCAGCAGCCCCCACAGCACTGAAGCTTTCTTT. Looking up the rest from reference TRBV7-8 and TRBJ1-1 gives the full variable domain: GAGVSQSPRYKVAKRGQDVALRCDPISGHVSLFWYQQALGQGPEFLTYFQNEAQLDKSGLPSDRFFAERPEGSVSTLKIQRTQQEDSAVYLCASSPHSTEAFFGQGTRLTVV.

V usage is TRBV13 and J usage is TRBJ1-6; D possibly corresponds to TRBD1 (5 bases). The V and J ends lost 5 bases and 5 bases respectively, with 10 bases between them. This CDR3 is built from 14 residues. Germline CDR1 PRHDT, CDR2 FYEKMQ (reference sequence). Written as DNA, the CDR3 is TGTGCCAGCAGCCTCAGGGAAGATAATTCACCCCTCCACTTT. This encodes CASSLREDNSPLHF.

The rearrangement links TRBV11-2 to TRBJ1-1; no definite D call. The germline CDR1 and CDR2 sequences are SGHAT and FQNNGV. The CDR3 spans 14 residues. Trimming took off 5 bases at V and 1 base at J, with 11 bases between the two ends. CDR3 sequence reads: CASSPIQENTEAFF. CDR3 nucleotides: TGTGCCAGCAGCCCAATCCAGGAGAACACTGAAGCTTTCTTT. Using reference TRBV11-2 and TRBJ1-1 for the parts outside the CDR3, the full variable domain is EAGVAQSPRYKIIEKRQSVAFWCNPISGHATLYWYQQILGQGPKLLIQFQNNGVVDDSQLPKDRFSAERLKGVDSTLKIQPAKLEDSAVYLCASSPIQENTEAFFGQGTRLTVV.

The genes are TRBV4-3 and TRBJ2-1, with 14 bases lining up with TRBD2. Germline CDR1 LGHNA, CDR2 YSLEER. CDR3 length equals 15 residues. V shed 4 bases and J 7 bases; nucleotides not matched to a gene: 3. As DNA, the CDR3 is TGCGCCAGCAGCCCAGGACTAGCGGGAGGTAATGAGCAGTTCTTC. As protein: CASSPGLAGGNEQFF.

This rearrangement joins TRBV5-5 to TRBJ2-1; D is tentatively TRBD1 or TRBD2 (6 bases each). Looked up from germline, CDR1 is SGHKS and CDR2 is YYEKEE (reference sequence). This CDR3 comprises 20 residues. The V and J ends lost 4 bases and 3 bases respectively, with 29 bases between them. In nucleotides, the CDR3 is TGTGCCAGCAGCGGCACCCTGGGGGGCGCAGGGACCCCAGACTACAATGAGCAGTTCTTC. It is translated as CASSGTLGGAGTPDYNEQFF.

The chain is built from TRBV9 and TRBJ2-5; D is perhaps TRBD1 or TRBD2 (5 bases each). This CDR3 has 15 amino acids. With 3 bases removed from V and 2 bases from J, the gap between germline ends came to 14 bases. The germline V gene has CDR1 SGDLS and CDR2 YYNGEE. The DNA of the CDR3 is TGTGCCAGCAGCGGGGGGTCCGCGGGTCAAGAGACCCAGTACTTC. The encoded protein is CASSGGSAGQETQYF.

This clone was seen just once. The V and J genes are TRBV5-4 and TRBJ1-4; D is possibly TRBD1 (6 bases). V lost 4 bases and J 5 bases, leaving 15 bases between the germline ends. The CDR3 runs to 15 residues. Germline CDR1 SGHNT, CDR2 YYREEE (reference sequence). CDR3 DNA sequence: TGTGCCAGCAGCGGTTCGGGACACTACAATGAAAAACTGTTTTTT. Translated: CASSGSGHYNEKLFF.

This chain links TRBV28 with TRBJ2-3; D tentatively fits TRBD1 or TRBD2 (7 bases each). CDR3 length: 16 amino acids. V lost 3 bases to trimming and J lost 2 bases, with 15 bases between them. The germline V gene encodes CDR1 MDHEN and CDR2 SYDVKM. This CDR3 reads CASSFSGTENTDTQYF. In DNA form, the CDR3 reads TGTGCCAGCAGTTTCAGCGGGACAGAGAACACAGATACGCAGTATTTT.

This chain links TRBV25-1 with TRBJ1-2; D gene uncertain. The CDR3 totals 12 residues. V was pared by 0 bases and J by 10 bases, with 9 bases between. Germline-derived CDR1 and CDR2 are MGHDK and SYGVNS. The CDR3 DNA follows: TGTGCCAGCAGTGAATATGCAGGCCACTACACCTTC. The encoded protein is CASSEYAGHYTF.

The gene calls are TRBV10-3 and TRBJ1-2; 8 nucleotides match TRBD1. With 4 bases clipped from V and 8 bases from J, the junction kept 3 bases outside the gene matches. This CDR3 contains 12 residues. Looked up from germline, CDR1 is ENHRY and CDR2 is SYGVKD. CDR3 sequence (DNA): TGTGCCATCAGTGGCGGGACAGGCGGCTACACCTTC. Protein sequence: CAISGGTGGYTF.

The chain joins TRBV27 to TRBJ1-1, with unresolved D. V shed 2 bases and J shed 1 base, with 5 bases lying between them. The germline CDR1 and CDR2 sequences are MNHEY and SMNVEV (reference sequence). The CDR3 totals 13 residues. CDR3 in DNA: TGTGCCAGCAGTTTAAATGCGAACACTGAAGCTTTCTTT. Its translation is CASSLNANTEAFF.